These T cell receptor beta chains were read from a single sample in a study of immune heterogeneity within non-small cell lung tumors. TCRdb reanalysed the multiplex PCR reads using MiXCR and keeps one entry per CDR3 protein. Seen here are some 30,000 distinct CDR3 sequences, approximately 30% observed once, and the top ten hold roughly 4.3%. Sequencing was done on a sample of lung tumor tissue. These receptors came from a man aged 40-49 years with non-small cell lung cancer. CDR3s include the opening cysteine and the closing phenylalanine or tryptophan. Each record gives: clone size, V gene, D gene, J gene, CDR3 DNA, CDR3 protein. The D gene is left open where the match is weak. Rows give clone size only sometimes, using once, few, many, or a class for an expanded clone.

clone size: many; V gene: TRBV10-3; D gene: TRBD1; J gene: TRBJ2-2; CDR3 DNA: TGTGCCATCACCGGGACAGGGAGAACCGGGGAGCTGTTTTTT; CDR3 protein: CAITGTGRTGELFF
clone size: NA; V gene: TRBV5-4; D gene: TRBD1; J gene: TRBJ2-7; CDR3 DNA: TGTGCCAGCAGCTTGGGACAGGGGGACTCCTACGAGCAGTACTTC; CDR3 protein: CASSLGQGDSYEQYF
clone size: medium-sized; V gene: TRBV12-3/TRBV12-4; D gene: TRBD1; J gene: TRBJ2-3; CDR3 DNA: TGTGCCAGCAGCACCGGGACAGGGACTGGCACAGATACGCAGTATTTT; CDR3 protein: CASSTGTGTGTDTQYF
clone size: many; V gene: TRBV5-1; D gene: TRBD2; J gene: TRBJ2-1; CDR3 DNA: TGCGCCAGCAGCCAGGGACTAGCGGGAGTAGGTGAGCAGTTCTTC; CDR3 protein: CASSQGLAGVGEQFF
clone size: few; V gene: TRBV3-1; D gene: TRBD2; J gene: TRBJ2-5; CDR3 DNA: TGTGCCAGCAGCCCGGGAGGAAGAGAGACCCAGTACTTC; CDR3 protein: CASSPGGRETQYF
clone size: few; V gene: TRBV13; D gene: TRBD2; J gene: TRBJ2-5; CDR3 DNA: TGTGCCAGCAGCTTAGGCCTGGGACTAGCGGGAGAGCTAGAGGAGACCCAGTACTTC; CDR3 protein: CASSLGLGLAGELEETQYF
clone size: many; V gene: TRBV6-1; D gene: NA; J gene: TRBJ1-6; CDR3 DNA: TGTGCCAGCAGTCGCCAACAGAGCTCCTATAATTCACCCCTCCACTTT; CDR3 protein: CASSRQQSSYNSPLHF
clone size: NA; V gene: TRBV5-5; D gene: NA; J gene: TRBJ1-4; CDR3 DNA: TGTGCCAGCAGCTTAGCAGGTACCAATGAAAAACTGTTTTTT; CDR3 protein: CASSLAGTNEKLFF
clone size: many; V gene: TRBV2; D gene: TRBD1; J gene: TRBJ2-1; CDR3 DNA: TGTGCCAGCAGGGGACAGGGAACGCGAAATGAGCAGTTCTTC; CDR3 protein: CASRGQGTRNEQFF
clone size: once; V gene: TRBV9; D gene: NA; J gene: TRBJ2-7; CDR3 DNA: TGTGCCAGCAGCTTAGATCAGGGTATAGGCGAGCAGTACTTC; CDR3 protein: CASSLDQGIGEQYF
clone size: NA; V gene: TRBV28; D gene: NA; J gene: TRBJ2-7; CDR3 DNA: TGTGCCAGCAGAACTGCGTACGAGCAGTACTTC; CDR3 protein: CASRTAYEQYF
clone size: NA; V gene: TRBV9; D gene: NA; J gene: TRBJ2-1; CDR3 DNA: TGTGCCAGCAGCCTTCGGACTAACAACAATGAGCAGTTCTTC; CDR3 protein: CASSLRTNNNEQFF
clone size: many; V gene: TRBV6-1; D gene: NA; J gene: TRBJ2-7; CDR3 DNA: TGTGCCAGCAGTTATGGCAGGGTCCCCTACGAGCAGTACTTC; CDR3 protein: CASSYGRVPYEQYF
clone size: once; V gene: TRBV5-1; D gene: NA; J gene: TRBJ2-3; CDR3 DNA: TGCGCCAGCAGCTTGGATTTAAGCACAGATACGCAGTATTTT; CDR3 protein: CASSLDLSTDTQYF
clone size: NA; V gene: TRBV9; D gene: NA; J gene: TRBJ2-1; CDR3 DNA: TGTGCCAGCAGCGAAGTAAACCCCGATGAGCAGTTCTTC; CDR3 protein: CASSEVNPDEQFF
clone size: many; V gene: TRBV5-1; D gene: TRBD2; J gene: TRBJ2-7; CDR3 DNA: TGCGCCAGCAGCTTGGAAGTTGGGACTAGCGGGATGAGGGAGCAGTACTTC; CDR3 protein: CASSLEVGTSGMREQYF
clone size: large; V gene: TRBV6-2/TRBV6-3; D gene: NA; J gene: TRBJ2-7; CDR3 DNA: TGTGCCAGCAGCGAGGTCGAGGGCAGGGAAGACTACGAGCAGTACTTC; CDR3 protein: CASSEVEGREDYEQYF
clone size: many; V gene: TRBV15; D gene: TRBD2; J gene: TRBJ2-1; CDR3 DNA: TGTGCCACCAGCAGGGGACTAGCGGTCTACAATGAGCAGTTCTTC; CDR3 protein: CATSRGLAVYNEQFF
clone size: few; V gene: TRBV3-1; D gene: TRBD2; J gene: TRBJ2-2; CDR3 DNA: TGTGCCAGCAGCCAAGCTTCCGTAGCGGGAAATGACGGGGAGCTGTTTTTT; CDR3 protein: CASSQASVAGNDGELFF
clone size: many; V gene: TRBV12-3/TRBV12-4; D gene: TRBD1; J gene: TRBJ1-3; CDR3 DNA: TGTGCCAGCAGTACCGGGACAGGGGCTGGAAACACCATATATTTT; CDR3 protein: CASSTGTGAGNTIYF
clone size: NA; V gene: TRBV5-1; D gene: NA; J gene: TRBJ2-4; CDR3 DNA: TGCGCCAGCAGCTTGAAGGGGCTAGCCAAAAACATTCAGTACTTC; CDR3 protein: CASSLKGLAKNIQYF
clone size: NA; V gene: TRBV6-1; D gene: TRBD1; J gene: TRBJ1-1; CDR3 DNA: TGTGCCAGCACGAGACGGACAGGAACAAGGAGCACTGAAGCTTTCTTT; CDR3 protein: CASTRRTGTRSTEAFF
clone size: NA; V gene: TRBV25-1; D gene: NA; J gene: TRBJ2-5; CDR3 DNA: TGTGCCAGCAGTGAAGGGACAGTCGGCGGGGCCCAGTACTTC; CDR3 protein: CASSEGTVGGAQYF
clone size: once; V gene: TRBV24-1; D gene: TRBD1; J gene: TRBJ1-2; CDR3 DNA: TGTGCCACCAGTGATCGGGGACAGGGCTCGGGCTACATCTTC; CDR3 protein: CATSDRGQGSGYIF
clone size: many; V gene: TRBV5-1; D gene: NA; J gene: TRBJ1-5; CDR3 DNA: TGCGCCAGCAGCTTACAGGGTCCTGGTCAGCCCCAGCATTTT; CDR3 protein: CASSLQGPGQPQHF
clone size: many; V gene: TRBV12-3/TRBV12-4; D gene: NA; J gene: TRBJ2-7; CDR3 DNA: TGTGCCAGCAGTTTAGGAGAAAGTAGGGAGCAGTACTTC; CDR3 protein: CASSLGESREQYF
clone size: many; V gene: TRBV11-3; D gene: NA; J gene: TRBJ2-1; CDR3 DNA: TGTGCCAGCAGCTTTTTAGGGTCCGGGCCACATAAGCGCCCTAATGAGCAGTTCTTC; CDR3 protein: CASSFLGSGPHKRPNEQFF
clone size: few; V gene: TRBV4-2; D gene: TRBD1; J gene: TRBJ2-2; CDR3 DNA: TGTGCCAGCAGCCAAGGGACAGGGGGTGATGCCGGGGAGCTGTTTTTT; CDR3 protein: CASSQGTGGDAGELFF
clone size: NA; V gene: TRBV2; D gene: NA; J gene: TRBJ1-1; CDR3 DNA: TGTGCCAGCAGTCCTGAGAAAGTTGAGGCTTTCTTT; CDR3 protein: CASSPEKVEAFF
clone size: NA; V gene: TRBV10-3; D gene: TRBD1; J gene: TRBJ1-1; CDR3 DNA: TGTGCCATCAGTGTGGACAGGGGTGAAGCTTTCTTT; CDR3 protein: CAISVDRGEAFF
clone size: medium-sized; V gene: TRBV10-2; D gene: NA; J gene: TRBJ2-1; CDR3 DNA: TGCGCCAGCAGCCCAGATAGCATGATCTACAATGAGCAGTTCTTC; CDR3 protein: CASSPDSMIYNEQFF
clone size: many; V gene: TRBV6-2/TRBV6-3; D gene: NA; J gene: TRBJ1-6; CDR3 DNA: TGTGCCAGCAGTTACAGGAGCGCTAATTCACCCCTCCACTTT; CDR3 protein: CASSYRSANSPLHF
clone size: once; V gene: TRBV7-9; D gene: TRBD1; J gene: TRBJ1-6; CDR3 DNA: TGTGCCAGCAGCTTGAGACAGGGTAGTTCACCCCCCCACTTT; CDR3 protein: CASSLRQGSSPPHF
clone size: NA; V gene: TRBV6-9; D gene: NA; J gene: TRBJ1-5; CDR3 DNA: TGTGCCAGCAGTTACCAGGATCAGAGCCAGCATTTT; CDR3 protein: CASSYQDQSQHF
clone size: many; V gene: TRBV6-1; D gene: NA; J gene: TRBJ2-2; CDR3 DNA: TGTGCCAGCAGTGTCACTGCCGGGGAGCTGTTTTTT; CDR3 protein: CASSVTAGELFF
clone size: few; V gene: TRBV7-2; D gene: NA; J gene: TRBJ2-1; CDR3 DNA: TGTGCCAGCAGCTTGTATGGGGGAGGATCCTCCTACAATGAGCAGTTCTTC; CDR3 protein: CASSLYGGGSSYNEQFF
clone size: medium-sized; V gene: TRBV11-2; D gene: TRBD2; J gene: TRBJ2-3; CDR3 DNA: TGTGCCAGCAGCCTCCCAATCTCGGCGGGAGGAAAAGGAAGCACAGATACGCAGTATTTT; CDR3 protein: CASSLPISAGGKGSTDTQYF
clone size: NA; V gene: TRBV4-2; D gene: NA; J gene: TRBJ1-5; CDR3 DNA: TGTGCCAGCAGCCAAGATTTAGGAGGGGCTATCAATCAGCCCCAGCATTTT; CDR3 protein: CASSQDLGGAINQPQHF
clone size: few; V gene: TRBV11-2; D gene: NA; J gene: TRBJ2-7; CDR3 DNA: TGTGCCAGCCTCCTGAGGGCTAGCGAAGGCGAGCAGTACTTC; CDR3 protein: CASLLRASEGEQYF
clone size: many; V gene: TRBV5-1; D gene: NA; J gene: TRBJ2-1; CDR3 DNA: TGCGCCAGCAGCTTAGGTGGGCATACCTACAATGAGCAGTTCTTC; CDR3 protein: CASSLGGHTYNEQFF
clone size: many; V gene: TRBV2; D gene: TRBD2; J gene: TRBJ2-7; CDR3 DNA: TGTGCCAGCAGTAGGGTTGCGGGAGGGCCGGGGGAGCAGTACTTC; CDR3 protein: CASSRVAGGPGEQYF
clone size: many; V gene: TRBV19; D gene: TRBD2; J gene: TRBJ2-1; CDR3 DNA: TGTGCCAGTAGTCTTACTAGCGGGAGTGTTAATGAGCAGTTCTTC; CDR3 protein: CASSLTSGSVNEQFF
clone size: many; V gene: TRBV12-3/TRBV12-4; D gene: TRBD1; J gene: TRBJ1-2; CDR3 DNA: TGTGCCAGCAGTGACAGGGGGCACGGCTACACCTTC; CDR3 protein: CASSDRGHGYTF
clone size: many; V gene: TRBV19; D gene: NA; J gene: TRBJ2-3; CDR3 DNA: TGTGCCAGTAGGCTCCGGGACACCGGCACAGATACGCAGTATTTT; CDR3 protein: CASRLRDTGTDTQYF
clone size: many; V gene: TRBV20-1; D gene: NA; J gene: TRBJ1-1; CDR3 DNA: TGCAGTGCTAGGGCCCAGTCGAACACTGAAGCTTTCTTT; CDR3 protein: CSARAQSNTEAFF
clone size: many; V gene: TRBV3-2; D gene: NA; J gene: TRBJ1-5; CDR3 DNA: TGTGCCATGCAGGGTCTTTTGGGTGGCAATCAGCCCCAGCATTTT; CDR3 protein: CAMQGLLGGNQPQHF